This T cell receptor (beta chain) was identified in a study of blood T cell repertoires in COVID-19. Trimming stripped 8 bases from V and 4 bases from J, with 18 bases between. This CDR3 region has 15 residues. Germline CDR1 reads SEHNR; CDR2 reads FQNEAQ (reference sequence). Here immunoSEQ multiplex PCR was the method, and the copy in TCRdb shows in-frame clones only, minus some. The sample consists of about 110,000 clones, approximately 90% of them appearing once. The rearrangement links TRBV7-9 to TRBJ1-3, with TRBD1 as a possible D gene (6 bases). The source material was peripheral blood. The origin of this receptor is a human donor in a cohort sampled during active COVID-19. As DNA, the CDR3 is TGTGCCAGCGATCCTGACAGGAGCTCGGGAAACACCATATATTTT. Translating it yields CASDPDRSSGNTIYF. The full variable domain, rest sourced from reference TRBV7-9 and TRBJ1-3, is DTGVSQNPRHKITKRGQNVTFRCDPISEHNRLYWYRQTLGQGPEFLTYFQNEAQLEKSRLLSDRFSAERPKGSFSTLEIQRTEQGDSAMYLCASDPDRSSGNTIYFGEGSWLTVV.